This is a list of T cell receptor beta chains from one sample in a study of cytomegalovirus exposure and HLA in healthy donors. Generated by immunoSEQ multiplex PCR, the TCRdb table keeps only in-frame clones and is missing some. Among under 150,000 clones listed, about 80% were seen once. Material: PBMCs. The receptors derive from a man aged 50 to 60 in good health and CMV-seronegative. The conserved cysteine and the conserved F or W are not part of the CDR3 here. The order of the fields is J gene, V gene, CDR3 protein.

J: TRBJ2-7
V: TRBV28
CDR3: ASSLQGYEQY

J: TRBJ2-2
V: TRBV19
CDR3: ATTSGRATGELF

J: TRBJ1-2
V: TRBV7-9
CDR3: ASSLPGNYGYT

J: TRBJ2-1
V: TRBV27
CDR3: ASSLSGDRGIEQF

J: TRBJ2-1
V: TRBV27
CDR3: ASSEQVLDEQF

J: TRBJ2-3
V: TRBV10-1
CDR3: ASSAVIASTDTQY

J: TRBJ2-1
V: TRBV19
CDR3: ASTVAGSGTNEQF

J: TRBJ2-5
V: TRBV25-1
CDR3: ASSEGQGVVETQY

J: TRBJ1-1
V: TRBV4-1
CDR3: ASSLQGANTEAF

J: TRBJ1-5
V: TRBV2
CDR3: ASSEVRGSNQPQH

J: TRBJ2-1
V: TRBV11-2
CDR3: ASSSTGGFYNEQF

J: TRBJ2-1
V: TRBV18
CDR3: ASSPAGIGNEQF

J: TRBJ1-1
V: TRBV5-4
CDR3: ASRPDSMNTEAF

J: TRBJ2-1
V: TRBV29-1
CDR3: SVEGLAGVSYNEQF

J: TRBJ2-5
V: TRBV7-9
CDR3: ASSLAGGETQY

J: TRBJ1-1
V: TRBV27
CDR3: ASSFRQGITEAF

J: TRBJ2-1
V: TRBV4-1
CDR3: ASSQDRLGRAYNEQF

J: TRBJ1-2
V: TRBV19
CDR3: ASSVTGTSNYGYT

J: TRBJ2-5
V: TRBV5-1
CDR3: ASSPGTSGTVQETQY

J: TRBJ2-4
V: TRBV2
CDR3: ASSEQRVALAKNIQY